This T cell receptor beta chain appears in the sequencing data of a study of Ad26.COV2.S vaccination and SARS-CoV-2 variants. V dropped 2 bases and J dropped 4 bases, with 27 bases sitting between them. Germline V lookup: CDR1 SGHTA, CDR2 FQGNSA. The CDR3 spans 19 residues. Treatment meaning: 15 to 20 received Ad26.COV2.S at low or high dose, single or two shots; roughly 5 received placebo; per-sample allocation not given. Samples came from day 63 after the first vaccine or placebo injection. Some clones are missing from TCRdb's copy, which holds only in-frame ones; the method was immunoSEQ multiplex PCR. The sample carries roughly 510,000 clones, around nine tenths recorded once.

V gene TRBV7-2 combines with J gene TRBJ2-7; a weak D match, TRBD2 (6 bases). This TCR derives from a person aged 18-60 years who received the Ad26.COV2.S COVID-19 vaccine or a placebo. Material: peripheral blood, obtained in a trial of Ad26.COV2.S vaccine versus placebo. DNA of the CDR3: TGTGCCAGCAGCTTAAGATTCCGACTAGGCGGCGGGCTAATATACGAGCAGTACTTC. This translates into CASSLRFRLGGGLIYEQYF.